These 29 T cell receptor beta chains originate from one sample sequenced in a study of Ad26.COV2.S vaccination and SARS-CoV-2 variants (dated by TCRdb to the early 2020s). The sample's treatment or condition label is to be understood as: around 19 received Ad26.COV2.S at low or high dose, single or two shots; several received placebo; per-sample allocation not given. Repertoires of vaccine and placebo recipients were sequenced from samples collected on day 63 after the first injection. The library relied on the immunoSEQ multiplex PCR assay. Imported from immuneACCESS, the table was reduced by TCRdb to in-frame sequences with V and J called. These copies leave out some clones; in studies compared against another copy, an unresolved V gene accounts for under half, and the cause of the remainder is not known. This sample is represented by about 680,000 clones; 89% of them were singletons. The top ten constitute 1.5% of the sample.

Specimen: peripheral blood, collected in a trial of Ad26.COV2.S vaccine versus placebo. The receptor set was obtained from a person aged 18 to 59 who received the Ad26.COV2.S COVID-19 vaccine or a placebo.

This clone was observed a single time. The chain links TRBV2 to TRBJ2-3; D gene uncertain. The length of the CDR3 is 15 residues. Germline V gives CDR1 SNHLY, CDR2 FYNNEI. Trimming left V 2 bases short and J 0 bases short, with 9 bases between. CDR3 in amino acids: CASSETQPSTDTQYF. CDR3 nucleotides: TGTGCCAGCAGTGAAACTCAACCCAGCACAGATACGCAGTATTTT.

The rearrangement links TRBV6-5 to TRBJ2-2, with 12 positions matching TRBD1. The CDR3 covers 16 residues. Unmatched junction bases numbered 3, after V lost 0 bases and J lost 7 bases. The germline V gene encodes CDR1 MNHEY and CDR2 SVGAGI. CDR3 DNA sequence: TGTGCCAGCAGTTACTCCGGGACAGGGGGCCACGGGGAGCTGTTTTTT. This translates into CASSYSGTGGHGELFF.

V usage is TRBV5-4 and J usage is TRBJ1-2; 7 nucleotides line up with TRBD1. Germline V gives CDR1 SGHNT, CDR2 YYREEE (reference sequence). V lost 4 bases and J lost 6; bases outside the gene matches: 12. This CDR3 is built from 15 residues. The CDR3 nucleotides read TGTGCCAGCAGCCCGGCCCGACAGGGAGGGGATGGCTACACCTTC. Translated: CASSPARQGGDGYTF. Full variable domain (missing parts from reference TRBV5-4 and TRBJ1-2): ETGVTQSPTHLIKTRGQQVTLRCSSQSGHNTVSWYQQALGQGPQFIFQYYREEENGRGNFPPRFSGLQFPNYSSELNVNALELDDSALYLCASSPARQGGDGYTFGSGTRLTVV.

In regard to this clone: Distinct nucleotide sequences in the sample also encode this CDR3. The chain uses TRBV3-1 (or the pseudogene TRBV3-2) and TRBJ1-3; D gene uncertain. This CDR3 comprises 15 residues. The germline gives CDR1 LGHDT, CDR2 YNNKEL (reference sequence). Trimming cost V 4 bases and J 0 bases, with 10 bases left between them. CDR3 protein: CASSLSPSSGNTIYF. The DNA of the CDR3 is TGTGCCAGCAGCCTATCCCCTAGCTCTGGAAACACCATATATTTT.

In its sample, this clone was seen a few times. The chain combines TRBV25-1 with TRBJ1-5; D uncertain. CDR3 length: 15 amino acids. Germline-derived CDR1 and CDR2 are MGHDK and SYGVNS. Trimming removed 4 bases from V and 7 bases from J, with 17 bases in between. Here the CDR3 reads CASSARGSARQPQHF. The CDR3 nucleotides read TGTGCCAGCAGTGCCCGTGGTAGCGCCCGGCAGCCCCAGCATTTT.

The chain recombines TRBV3-1 (or the pseudogene TRBV3-2) with TRBJ2-7; TRBD2 matches 8 bases. Germline CDR1 and CDR2: LGHDT and YNNKEL (reference sequence). CDR3 length: 13 amino acids. The trim removed 4 bases at V and 7 bases at J, leaving 6 bases unmatched. The CDR3 DNA sequence: TGTGCCAGCAGCCGCGTACGGGGGGGAGAGCAGTACTTC. This gives the protein CASSRVRGGEQYF.

This clone was seen once. J is TRBJ2-1 and V is TRBV4-3; 13 bases map to TRBD2. Germline V gene sequence: CDR1 LGHNA, CDR2 YSLEER. The V segment lost 1 base and the J segment 3 bases; nucleotides outside the gene matches: 6. The CDR3 loop spans 18 amino acids. The CDR3 region is CASSQGTSGGYVYNEQFF. In DNA, the CDR3 is TGCGCCAGCAGCCAAGGGACTAGCGGGGGTTATGTCTACAATGAGCAGTTCTTC.

This clone appeared a few times. J is TRBJ1-3 and V is TRBV4-3; D ambiguous. V shed 0 bases and J shed 4 bases, with 13 bases lying between them. CDR1 is LGHNA, CDR2 YSLEER, per germline. The CDR3 is made up of 16 amino acids. In DNA form, the CDR3 reads TGCGCCAGCAGCCAAGATTCCGGGATAGGGGGAAACACCATATATTTT. It translates to CASSQDSGIGGNTIYF.

The genes are TRBV11-2 and TRBJ2-5; 7 bases line up with TRBD2. J lost 2 bases, V lost 5 bases, and 8 bases had no gene match. CDR3 length: 15 amino acids. Germline V lookup: CDR1 SGHAT, CDR2 FQNNGV. Written as DNA, the CDR3 is TGTGCCAGCAGCCGGTGGGAGGGTCGGCAAGAGACCCAGTACTTC. This codes for CASSRWEGRQETQYF.

The chain has TRBV7-2 and TRBJ2-5; either TRBD1 or TRBD2 may fit D (5 bases each). This CDR3 contains 15 residues. Germline V gene lookup returns CDR1 SGHTA and CDR2 FQGNSA. Between the trimmed V and J ends, which lost 7 bases and 3 bases, there was a span of 18 bases. The CDR3 nucleotides are TGTGCCAGCACGAGGGGAGCAACAACCGAAGAGACCCAGTACTTC. Amino acid sequence: CASTRGATTEETQYF.

CDR3 sequence: CASSPSPAAGGRETQYF. The CDR3 region has the DNA TGTGCCAGCAGCCCTTCCCCGGCAGCGGGGGGGAGGGAGACCCAGTACTTC. The chain joins TRBV9 to TRBJ2-5; 10 bases are shared with TRBD2. Germline trimming cut 4 bases from V and 5 bases from J; bases unmatched to any gene: 14. This CDR3 contains 17 residues. CDR1 is SGDLS, CDR2 YYNGEE, per germline.

A note on this clone: Other nucleotide sequences in the sample specify the same CDR3. The chain combines TRBV19 with TRBJ2-7; 7 bases match TRBD1. After removal of 3 bases from V and 2 bases from J, the junction contained 4 bases not matched to a gene. The CDR3 totals 14 residues. CDR1 LNHDA and CDR2 SQIVND come from the germline V gene (reference sequence). Written as DNA, the CDR3 is TGTGCCAGTAGTATCAGAGACAGGGCCTACGAGCAGTACTTC. It translates to CASSIRDRAYEQYF.

J is TRBJ2-7 and V is TRBV5-1; D might be TRBD1 (5 bases). V was clipped by 2 bases and J by 4 bases, with 16 bases between them. The CDR3 loop spans 15 amino acids. CDR1 is SGHRS, CDR2 YFSETQ, per germline. This CDR3 reads CASSLVTGPEYEQYF. The CDR3 nucleotides read TGCGCCAGCAGCTTAGTAACAGGCCCTGAGTACGAGCAGTACTTC.

This sequence joins TRBV18 and TRBJ2-7; D gene unclear. There are 12 residues in the CDR3. Germline CDR1 KGHSH, CDR2 LQKENI. V was shortened by 5 bases and J by 3 bases, with 8 bases between the two germline ends. This CDR3 reads CASSARNYEQYF. The CDR3 coding sequence is TGTGCCAGCTCAGCCCGGAACTACGAGCAGTACTTC.

This rearrangement joins TRBV3-1 (or the pseudogene TRBV3-2) to TRBJ2-7, with TRBD2 as a possible D gene (6 bases). V lost 7 bases, J lost 2 bases, and 15 bases lay in between. Germline V gene data show CDR1 as LGHDT and CDR2 as YNNKEL (reference sequence). CDR3 length: 14 residues. The CDR3 nucleotides read TGTGCCAGCACCATCGCGGGGTACCCCTACGAGCAGTACTTC. It translates to CASTIAGYPYEQYF.

This clone was seen once. The J gene is TRBJ1-1, the V gene TRBV6-5; D might be TRBD1 (5 bases). The V end was cut by 2 bases, the J end by 0 bases, with 7 bases between. Germline CDR1 and CDR2: MNHEY and SVGAGI. The CDR3 consists of 14 residues. This CDR3 reads CASSYGGMNTEAFF. DNA of the CDR3: TGTGCCAGCAGTTACGGGGGTATGAACACTGAAGCTTTCTTT.

The chain carries TRBV27 and TRBJ1-2; D possibly corresponds to TRBD1 (5 bases). Between the trimmed V and J ends, which lost 4 bases and 4 bases, there was a span of 22 bases. The CDR3 loop spans 17 amino acids. Germline-derived CDR1 and CDR2 are MNHEY and SMNVEV (reference sequence). The chain's CDR3 is CASSWAVGRGEGYGYTF. In nucleotides, the CDR3 is TGTGCCAGCAGTTGGGCCGTCGGAAGAGGGGAAGGCTATGGCTACACCTTC.

The chain couples TRBV5-5 to TRBJ2-2; D gene ambiguous. The germline gives CDR1 SGHKS, CDR2 YYEKEE (reference sequence). V gave up 5 bases and J gave up 5 bases, with 13 bases separating them. The CDR3 loop spans 14 amino acids. The CDR3 here is CASRRFGDTGELFF. CDR3 nucleotides: TGTGCCAGCAGACGTTTTGGGGATACCGGGGAGCTGTTTTTT. Based on the CDR3 plus reference TRBV5-5 and TRBJ2-2, the full variable domain is DAGVTQSPTHLIKTRGQQVTLRCSPISGHKSVSWYQQVLGQGPQFIFQYYEKEERGRGNFPDRFSARQFPNYSSELNVNALLLGDSALYLCASRRFGDTGELFFGEGSRLTVL.

The chain employs TRBV7-6 and TRBJ2-1; 7 nucleotides align to TRBD2. The CDR3 is 16 amino acids. Germline CDR1 is SGHVS and CDR2 is FNYEAQ. The ends lost 3 bases at V and 6 bases at J; junction bases unmatched: 11. This CDR3 is CASSFGGRGFLNEQFF. CDR3 in DNA: TGTGCCAGCAGCTTCGGCGGGAGAGGATTTCTCAATGAGCAGTTCTTC.

This clone occurred a few times. This chain's CDR3 is CASSSASNQPQHF. The CDR3 DNA follows: TGCGCCAGCAGTTCGGCTAGCAATCAGCCCCAGCATTTT. The genes are TRBV10-1 and TRBJ1-5; D unresolved. The CDR3 spans 13 residues. The V end lost 5 bases, the J end lost 0 bases, and 5 bases lay between the germline ends. Germline loops: CDR1 WNHNN, CDR2 SYGVQD (reference sequence).

This clone was counted only a few times. The rearrangement links TRBV28 to TRBJ1-5; D is perhaps TRBD1 (6 bases). Germline CDR1 and CDR2: MDHEN and SYDVKM. The length of the CDR3 is 14 residues. Between the trimmed V and J ends, which lost 5 bases and 3 bases, there was a span of 11 bases. DNA for the CDR3: TGTGCCAGCAGTCTGGACAGAGCCAATCAGCCCCAGCATTTT. This translates into CASSLDRANQPQHF. Using reference TRBV28 and TRBJ1-5 for the parts outside the CDR3, the full variable domain is DVKVTQSSRYLVKRTGEKVFLECVQDMDHENMFWYRQDPGLGLRLIYFSYDVKMKEKGDIPEGYSVSREKKERFSLILESASTNQTSMYLCASSLDRANQPQHFGDGTRLSIL.

The V and J genes are TRBV10-3 and TRBJ2-2; D is undetermined. V was trimmed by 4 bases and J by 3 bases, leaving 9 bases between them. Looked up from germline, CDR1 is ENHRY and CDR2 is SYGVKD. This CDR3 comprises 14 residues. CDR3 sequence reads: CAISGRFDTGELFF. The CDR3 nucleotides are TGTGCCATCAGTGGACGTTTTGACACCGGGGAGCTGTTTTTT.

This chain joins TRBV3-1 (or the pseudogene TRBV3-2) and TRBJ1-5; D might be TRBD1 (5 bases). The CDR3 covers 16 residues. Trimming shortened V by 1 base and J by 6 bases, and 16 bases separated the two germline ends. The germline V gene encodes CDR1 LGHDT and CDR2 YNNKEL (reference sequence). CDR3 amino acids: CASSQGKGVNIQPQHF. For the CDR3, the DNA is TGTGCCAGCAGCCAAGGAAAAGGGGTAAATATTCAGCCCCAGCATTTT.

This clone was found once. V gene TRBV5-1 combines with J gene TRBJ2-7; D ambiguous. Germline CDR1 is SGHRS and CDR2 is YFSETQ. V was trimmed by 5 bases and J by 4 bases, leaving 16 bases between them. This CDR3 is 14 amino acids long. Written as DNA, the CDR3 is TGCGCCAGCAGTGTTGGTGAGGTCGTGTACGAGCAGTACTTC. Residues: CASSVGEVVYEQYF.

The rearrangement joins TRBV5-1 to TRBJ2-7; D not resolved. The CDR3 runs to 14 residues. V was shortened by 3 bases and J by 1 base, with 11 bases between the two germline ends. CDR1 is SGHRS, CDR2 YFSETQ, per germline. The CDR3 DNA follows: TGCGCCAGCAGCTCCCGGACGGATTCCTACGAGCAGTACTTC. Translating it yields CASSSRTDSYEQYF.

The genes are TRBV2 and TRBJ1-1; D ambiguous. The CDR3 consists of 15 residues. Trimming removed 5 bases from V and 4 bases from J, with 17 bases in between. Germline CDR1 and CDR2: SNHLY and FYNNEI. The CDR3 is CASSYTGISSTEAFF. Here the CDR3 DNA reads TGTGCCAGCAGTTACACCGGGATCTCTAGCACTGAAGCTTTCTTT.

V and J are TRBV9 and TRBJ2-1; 8 bases line up with TRBD2. This CDR3 region has 16 residues. The ends lost 4 bases at V and 4 bases at J; junction bases unmatched: 10. Germline CDR1 is SGDLS and CDR2 is YYNGEE. This chain's CDR3 is CASSPTQRGGYNEQFF. CDR3 nucleotide sequence: TGTGCCAGCAGCCCTACCCAACGGGGGGGTTACAATGAGCAGTTCTTC. Combining the CDR3 with reference TRBV9 and TRBJ2-1 gives the whole variable domain DSGVTQTPKHLITATGQRVTLRCSPRSGDLSVYWYQQSLDQGLQFLIQYYNGEERAKGNILERFSAQQFPDLHSELNLSSLELGDSALYFCASSPTQRGGYNEQFFGPGTRLTVL.

The V gene is TRBV5-1, the J gene TRBJ2-3; 7 nucleotides agree with TRBD2. With 1 base clipped from V and 5 bases from J, the junction kept 7 bases outside the gene matches. The germline V gene has CDR1 SGHRS and CDR2 YFSETQ. The CDR3 extends over 15 amino acids. As DNA, the CDR3 is TGCGCCAGCAGCTTGCAGGGAGTAGCGGGAGATACGCAGTATTTT. This sequence encodes CASSLQGVAGDTQYF.

This chain uses TRBV4-1 with TRBJ2-7; TRBD2 matches at 9 bases. Germline trimming cut 1 base from V and 3 bases from J; bases unmatched to any gene: 4. Germline values: CDR1 MGHRA, CDR2 YSYEKL. The CDR3 spans 15 residues. CDR3 sequence reads: CASSQGLAEFYEQYF. The CDR3 nucleotides read TGCGCCAGCAGCCAAGGACTAGCGGAGTTCTACGAGCAGTACTTC.